This TCR beta chain is drawn from a study of shared clonotypes between healthy human individuals. This CDR3 has 13 amino acids. The germline V gene has CDR1 SGHRS and CDR2 YFSETQ. The authors split each subset's genomic DNA evenly across several immunoSEQ plates. Sequencing used immunoSEQ multiplex PCR; TCRdb keeps in-frame clones, though not all of them. The sample contains about 2 million clones, about 95% of which appear only once. In this sample, this clone turned up once. The junction shows a germline mismatch at one end, possibly a read error. Cells designated naive CD8 were CD45RO-negative and were positively selected for CCR7, with terminally differentiated effector memory CD45RA+ cells excluded.

V is TRBV5-1 and J is TRBJ2-7, with D tentatively TRBD2 (6 bases). The sequence was obtained from a man between 18 and 35 years old in good health. The sample taken for sequencing was naive CD8+ T cells sorted from blood. The CDR3 nucleotides read TGCGCCAGCAGCTTGGCGGGGGAACCTGACTCAACGTTC. Protein product: CASSLAGEPDSTF.